The 17 T cell receptor beta chains in this list originate from one sample, sequenced in a study of beta chain features in type 1 diabetes. Expressed TCRB transcripts were sequenced because the entire RNA isolate underwent reverse transcription. The protocol was immunoSEQ multiplex PCR, while the TCRdb copy is restricted to in-frame clones and leaves out a portion. The table has tens of thousands of clones, about two thirds seen once. Their antigens are not known. Study-wide results and caveats: Type 1 diabetes patients had moderately but significantly shorter TCRB CDR3s in all four CD4+ subsets.

The specimen sequenced was Tregs from blood. These receptors all come from a woman in her twenties or thirties with type 1 diabetes.

V usage is TRBV14 and J usage is TRBJ2-3; D not resolved. The CDR3 extends over 15 amino acids. The V and J ends lost 0 bases and 2 bases respectively, with 9 bases between them. CDR1 and CDR2 from the germline V gene are SGHDN and FVKESK. CDR3 in amino acids: CASSQDRGNTDTQYF. The CDR3, as DNA: TGTGCCAGCAGCCAAGATCGAGGAAACACAGATACGCAGTATTTT.

The chain joins TRBV29-1 to TRBJ2-3; no firm D call. V was pared by 3 bases and J by 1 base, with 11 bases between. The CDR3 spans 14 residues. Germline values: CDR1 SQVTM, CDR2 ANQGSEA. The CDR3 loop is CSVEVRRRTDTQYF. The CDR3 nucleotides read TGCAGCGTTGAGGTGCGCCGTCGCACAGATACGCAGTATTTT.

This clone has only a few counts. The chain combines TRBV5-5 with TRBJ2-7; D remains ambiguous. CDR3 length: 14 amino acids. In germline, CDR1 is SGHKS, CDR2 YYEKEE (reference sequence). The V gene lost 0 bases and the J gene lost 1 base, with 8 bases spanning the gap. CDR3 loop: CASSLVPQSYEQYF. CDR3 coding DNA: TGTGCCAGCAGCTTGGTTCCTCAGTCCTACGAGCAGTACTTC.

This chain uses TRBV4-2 with TRBJ1-5, with D possibly TRBD1 on 6 matching bases. Germline CDR1 is LGHNA and CDR2 is YNFKEQ. The CDR3 contains 17 residues. Between the trimmed V and J ends, which lost 0 bases and 2 bases, there was a span of 14 bases. In DNA, the CDR3 is TGTGCCAGCAGCCAAGATGAGAGCCGACAGGGCAATCAGCCCCAGCATTTT. This gives the protein CASSQDESRQGNQPQHF.

About this clone: One end of the junction does not line up with germline, which may come from a read error. The chain uses TRBV2 and TRBJ2-1; TRBD2 aligns across 8 bases. Looked up from germline, CDR1 is SNHLY and CDR2 is FYNNEI. This CDR3 comprises 15 residues. DNA for the CDR3: TGTGCCAGCAGGGAAGCGGGACTAGTCTCCAATGAGCAGTTCTTC. Translated: CASREAGLVSNEQFF.

This clone has a handful of counts. The J gene is TRBJ2-3, the V gene TRBV5-4; TRBD2 aligns across 13 bases. The germline gives CDR1 SGHNT, CDR2 YYREEE (reference sequence). With V trimmed by 2 bases and J by 4 bases, 4 bases remained unmatched. CDR3 length equals 16 residues. The CDR3, as DNA: TGTGCCAGCAGCTTTAGACTAGCGGGAGGAGCAGATACGCAGTATTTT. Protein product: CASSFRLAGGADTQYF.

The chain combines TRBV6-5 with TRBJ2-7; 10 bases match TRBD2. This CDR3 has 14 residues. Germline assignment: CDR1 MNHEY and CDR2 SVGAGI. Trimming took 2 bases from V and 7 from J; bases not matched to a gene: 5. The CDR3 sequence is CASSYGSSGREQYF. The CDR3 nucleotides read TGTGCCAGCAGTTACGGGTCTAGCGGGAGAGAGCAGTACTTC.

The chain recombines TRBV10-3 with TRBJ2-7, with 8 bases aligning to TRBD2. V shed 6 bases and J 4 bases; nucleotides not matched to a gene: 5. The CDR3 contains 13 residues. The germline gives CDR1 ENHRY, CDR2 SYGVKD. CDR3 sequence reads: CAIRLAVQYEQYF. For the CDR3, the DNA is TGTGCCATCAGACTAGCGGTTCAGTACGAGCAGTACTTC.

The CDR3 loop is CASSYGGGVYGYTF. DNA of the CDR3: TGTGCCAGCAGTTACGGAGGGGGGGTCTATGGCTACACCTTC. V and J are TRBV6-5 and TRBJ1-2; tentatively, D is TRBD1 (6 bases). The V gene's germline CDR1 is MNHEY and CDR2 SVGAGI. The CDR3 has 14 residues. Trimming left V 2 bases short and J 4 bases short, with 11 bases between.

This chain joins TRBV7-2 and TRBJ1-2; D uncertain. Between the trimmed V and J ends, which lost 2 bases and 2 bases, there was a span of 6 bases. Germline V CDR1 and CDR2: SGHTA, FQGNSA. CDR3 size: 13 residues. CDR3 region: CASSLSQNYGYTF. CDR3 nucleotides: TGTGCCAGCAGCTTATCTCAGAACTATGGCTACACCTTC.

This clone was seen only once. This sequence joins TRBV5-1 and TRBJ1-3, with 7 bases fitting TRBD1. CDR1 SGHRS and CDR2 YFSETQ come from the germline V gene. V trimming: 4 bases; J trimming: 1 base; junction bases outside the gene matches: 2. The CDR3 runs to 14 residues. CDR3 region: CASSMDRSGNTIYF. DNA of the CDR3: TGCGCCAGCAGCATGGACAGGTCTGGAAACACCATATATTTT.

The CDR3 protein is CASSAQQGAAGELFF. Written as DNA, the CDR3 is TGTGCCAGCAGTGCCCAGCAGGGGGCCGCCGGGGAGCTGTTTTTT. The rearrangement links TRBV28 to TRBJ2-2; 8 bases agree with TRBD1. This CDR3 region has 15 residues. V was clipped by 5 bases and J by 6 bases; unmatched bases: 8. Germline V lookup: CDR1 MDHEN, CDR2 SYDVKM.

V usage is TRBV7-9 and J usage is TRBJ1-1, with a possible D match to TRBD1 (5 bases). CDR1 and CDR2 (germline): SEHNR, FQNEAQ (reference sequence). The CDR3 sequence is 12 residues long. Trimming removed 4 bases from V and 8 bases from J, with 11 bases in between. CDR3 in DNA: TGTGCCAGCAGCTGGGGGGACCAGGAAGCTTTCTTT. Amino acid sequence: CASSWGDQEAFF.

The rearrangement links TRBV6-6 to TRBJ1-5; TRBD1 might be the D (6 bases). Germline values: CDR1 MNHNY, CDR2 SVGAGI (reference sequence). Trimming pared 4 bases from V and 1 base from J, leaving 11 bases between. This CDR3 has 15 amino acids. The CDR3 loop is CASSFGQRSNQPQHF. The CDR3 DNA reads as TGTGCCAGCAGTTTTGGACAGAGGAGCAATCAGCCCCAGCATTTT.

The chain recombines TRBV9 with TRBJ2-7; weak D call: TRBD2 (5 bases). V shed 0 bases and J shed 2 bases, with 9 bases lying between them. The CDR3 length is 14 residues. Germline values: CDR1 SGDLS, CDR2 YYNGEE. CDR3 DNA sequence: TGTGCCAGCAGCGTAGAGTCCGGGGCCTACGAGCAGTACTTC. Amino acid sequence: CASSVESGAYEQYF.

In nucleotides, the CDR3 is TGTGCCTGGAGTGCTGATCTGGCGGGAGGGCTTACCGGGGAGCTGTTTTTT. This gives the protein CAWSADLAGGLTGELFF. The chain couples TRBV30 to TRBJ2-2; 9 bases are shared with TRBD2. Per germline, CDR1 GTSNPN and CDR2 SVGIG (reference sequence). CDR3 length: 17 amino acids. V gave up 1 base and J gave up 5 bases; unmatched junction bases: 11. Full variable domain (remainder filled in from reference TRBV30 and TRBJ2-2): SQTIHQWPATLVQPVGSPLSLECTVEGTSNPNLYWYRQAAGRGLQLLFYSVGIGQISSEVPQNLSASRPQDRQFILSSKKLLLSDSGFYLCAWSADLAGGLTGELFFGEGSRLTVL.

This clone was seen just once. The V call is TRBV6-6, the J call TRBJ2-2; D gene ambiguous. The germline V and J ends were trimmed by 6 bases and 0 bases, with 5 bases remaining between them. The germline CDR1 and CDR2 sequences are MNHNY and SVGAGI (reference sequence). The CDR3 consists of 13 residues. In DNA, the CDR3 is TGTGCCAGCAGCCTAACGAACACCGGGGAGCTGTTTTTT. It translates to CASSLTNTGELFF.